This T cell receptor (beta chain) was recorded in a study of blood T cell repertoires in COVID-19 (dated by TCRdb to 2018 to 2020). As for the study more broadly: Samples covering the acute and convalescent phases of COVID-19 were provided by collaborators in the United States, Italy and Spain. The prospective study material was composed of cDNA or gDNA derived from T cells, B-cell-depleted T cells, or PBMCs. Deeply sampled blood TCRbeta repertoires from subjects exposed to, actively infected with, or recovered from COVID-19 were included in the dataset. The repertoires were released in a freely available public database intended as a resource for research on the immune response to SARS-CoV-2. The samples were drawn from two sources: the first 160 participants of the ongoing ImmuneRACE study, and 1,200 or so subjects contributed by 6 global collaborators. The sample metadata nearly always contained a de-identified subject ID, COVID-19 status, age in years and sex. Where available, HLA class I and class II types were taken from metadata supplied by the sample provider and were not determined by assay-based typing. Beyond this particular receptor, the publication reports: The amount of clinical and demographic metadata varied by source and participant and was provided uncurated.

The germline V gene (reference sequence) sets CDR1 to LNHDA and CDR2 to SQIVND. V drops 7 bases and J drops 3 bases, leaving 15 bases in between. Spanning cysteine to phenylalanine, the CDR3 consists of 15 amino acids. Just the 45-base CDR3 DNA is kept, in frame starting at base 1. About this clone: The target of this receptor is not known. Base quality data are lacking; no much larger clone is found one base away.

The immunoSEQ Assay, a bias-controlled multiplex PCR, was used to amplify TCRbeta CDR3 regions from genomic DNA. The original pipeline was this. The number of nucleated cells in each sample was estimated by amplification of reference gene primers within the assay. Sequence reads were collapsed and filtered to measure the absolute abundance of every unique TCRbeta CDR3 rearrangement. For each sample, productive Simpson clonality was calculated by taking the square root of Simpson's diversity index across productive rearrangements. TCRdb obtained this table from immuneACCESS and retained in-frame rearrangements with V and J assigned. These tables miss some clones; where compared with another copy, unresolved V genes account for less than half of the shortfall, and the remainder is unexplained. V and J calls and clone size follow that table, whereas D and trimming were derived from the DNA. The sample contains over 100,000 clones, about 91% of them found a single time. The ten largest clones represent around 4% of the sample.

The collaborating institutions used their own protocols to collect whole blood in K2EDTA tubes. For TCRbeta analysis, collaborators shipped samples as frozen whole blood, isolated PBMCs, or DNA extracted from either of those sample types. The sequenced material came from peripheral blood. Recombination joined TRBV19 with TRBJ1-4; possibly the D gene is TRBD1, per 5 matching bases. The sequence came from a young man with acute or convalescent COVID-19. CDR3 loop: CASNPSGGSNEKLFF. DNA sequence: TGTGCCAGTAACCCCTCCGGGGGATCTAATGAAAAACTGTTTTTT.